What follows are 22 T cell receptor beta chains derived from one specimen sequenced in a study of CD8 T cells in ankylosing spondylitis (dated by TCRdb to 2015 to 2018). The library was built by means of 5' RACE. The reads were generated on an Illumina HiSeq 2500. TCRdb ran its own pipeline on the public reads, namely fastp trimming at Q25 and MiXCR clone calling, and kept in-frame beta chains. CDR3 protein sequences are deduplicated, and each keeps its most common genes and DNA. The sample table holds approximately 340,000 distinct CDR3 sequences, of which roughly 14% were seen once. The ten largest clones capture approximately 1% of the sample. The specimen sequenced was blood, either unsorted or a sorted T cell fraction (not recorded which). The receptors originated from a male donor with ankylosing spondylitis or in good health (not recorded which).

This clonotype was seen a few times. The CDR3 protein is CASSPRDRGTYEQYF. The CDR3 coding sequence is TGTGCCAGCAGCCCTCGGGACAGGGGCACCTACGAGCAGTACTTC. This chain uses TRBV6-1 with TRBJ2-7, with 10 bases fitting TRBD1. The CDR3 has 15 residues. The junction had 7 bases not matched to a gene; V was cut back by 6 bases and J by 2 bases. Germline values: CDR1 MNHNS, CDR2 SASEGT.

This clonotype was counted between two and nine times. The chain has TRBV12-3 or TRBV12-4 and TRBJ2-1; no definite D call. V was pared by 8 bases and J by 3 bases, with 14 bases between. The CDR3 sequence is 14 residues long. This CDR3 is CASVPRTLYNEQFF. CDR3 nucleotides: TGTGCCAGCGTCCCGAGAACTCTCTACAATGAGCAGTTCTTC.

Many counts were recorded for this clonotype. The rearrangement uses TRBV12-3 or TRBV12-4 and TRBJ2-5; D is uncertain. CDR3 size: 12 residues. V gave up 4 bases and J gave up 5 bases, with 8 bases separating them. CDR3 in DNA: TGTGCCAGCAGTTACTCGTTGGAGACCCAGTACTTC. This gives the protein CASSYSLETQYF.

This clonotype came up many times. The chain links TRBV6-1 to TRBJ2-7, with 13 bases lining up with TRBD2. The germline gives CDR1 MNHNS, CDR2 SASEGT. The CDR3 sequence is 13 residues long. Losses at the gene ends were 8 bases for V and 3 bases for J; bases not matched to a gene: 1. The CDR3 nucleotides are TGTGCCAGCGGACTAGCGGGAGTCTACGAGCAGTACTTC. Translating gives CASGLAGVYEQYF.

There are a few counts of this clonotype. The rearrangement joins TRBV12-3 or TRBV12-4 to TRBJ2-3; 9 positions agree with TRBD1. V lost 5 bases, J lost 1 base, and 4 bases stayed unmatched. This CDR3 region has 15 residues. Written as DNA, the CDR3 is TGTGCCAGCAGTCGACAGGGGGGACGCACAGATACGCAGTATTTT. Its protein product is CASSRQGGRTDTQYF.

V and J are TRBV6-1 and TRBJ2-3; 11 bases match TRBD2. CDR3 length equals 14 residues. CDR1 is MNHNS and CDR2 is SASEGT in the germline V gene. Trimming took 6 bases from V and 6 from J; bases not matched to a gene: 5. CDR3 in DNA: TGTGCCAGCAGACGTAGCGGGGGGGCGGATACGCAGTATTTT. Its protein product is CASRRSGGADTQYF.

CDR3 DNA sequence: TGCGCCAGCAGCCCCATAACAGCTCTGAACACTGAAGCTTTCTTT. This encodes CASSPITALNTEAFF. This chain uses TRBV5-1 with TRBJ1-1; no clear D. The ends were cut back, 4 bases at V and 0 bases at J, with 13 bases in the middle. Looked up from germline, CDR1 is SGHRS and CDR2 is YFSETQ. The CDR3 sequence is 15 residues long.

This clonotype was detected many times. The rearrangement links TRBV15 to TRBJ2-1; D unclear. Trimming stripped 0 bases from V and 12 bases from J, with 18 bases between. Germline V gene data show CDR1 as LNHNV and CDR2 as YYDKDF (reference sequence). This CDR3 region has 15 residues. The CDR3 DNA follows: TGTGCCACCAGCAGAGATTTAACTCTGGCGGAAGGGCAGTTCTTC. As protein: CATSRDLTLAEGQFF.

The CDR3 loop reads CASKSGSKYEQYF. The CDR3 DNA reads TGTGCCAGCAAATCCGGCAGTAAGTACGAGCAGTACTTC. This rearrangement joins TRBV11-3 to TRBJ2-7; no clear D gene. V lost 7 bases and J 4 bases, leaving 14 bases between the germline ends. Germline values: CDR1 SGHNT, CDR2 YENEEA. The CDR3 runs 13 residues.

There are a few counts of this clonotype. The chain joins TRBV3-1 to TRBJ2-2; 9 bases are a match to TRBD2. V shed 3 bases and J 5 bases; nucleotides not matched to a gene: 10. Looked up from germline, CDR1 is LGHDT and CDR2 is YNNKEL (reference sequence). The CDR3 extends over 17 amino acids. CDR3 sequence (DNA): TGTGCCAGCAGCCACGGCGGGGGTAGCGGGAGAACCGGGGAGCTGTTTTTT. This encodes CASSHGGGSGRTGELFF.

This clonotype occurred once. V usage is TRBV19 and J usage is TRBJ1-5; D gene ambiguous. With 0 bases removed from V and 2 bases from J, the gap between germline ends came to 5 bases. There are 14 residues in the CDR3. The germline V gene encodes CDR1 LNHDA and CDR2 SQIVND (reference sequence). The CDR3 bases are TGTGCCAGTAGTATAGATGCAGGCAATCAGCCCCAGCATTTT. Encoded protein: CASSIDAGNQPQHF.

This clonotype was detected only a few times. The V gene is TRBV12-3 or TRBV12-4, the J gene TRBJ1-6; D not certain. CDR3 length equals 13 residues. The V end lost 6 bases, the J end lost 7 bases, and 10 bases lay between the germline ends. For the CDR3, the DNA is TGTGCCAGCAGGAGGGAGGCGAATTCACCCCTCCACTTT. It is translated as CASRREANSPLHF.

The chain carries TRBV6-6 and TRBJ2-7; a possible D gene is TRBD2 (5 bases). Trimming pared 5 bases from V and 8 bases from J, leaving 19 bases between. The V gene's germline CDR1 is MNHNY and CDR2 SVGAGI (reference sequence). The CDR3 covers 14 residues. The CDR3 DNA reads TGTGCCAGCAGTCTCGGTGGAGGCGCGGTGAAGCAGTACTTC. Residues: CASSLGGGAVKQYF.

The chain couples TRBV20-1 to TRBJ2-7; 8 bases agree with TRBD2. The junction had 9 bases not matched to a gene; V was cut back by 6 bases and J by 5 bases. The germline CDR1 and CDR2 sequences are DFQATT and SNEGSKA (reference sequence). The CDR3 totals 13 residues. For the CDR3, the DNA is TGCAGTGCCCGGGAGGGGGGGCTCGACGAGCAGTACTTC. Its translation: CSAREGGLDEQYF.

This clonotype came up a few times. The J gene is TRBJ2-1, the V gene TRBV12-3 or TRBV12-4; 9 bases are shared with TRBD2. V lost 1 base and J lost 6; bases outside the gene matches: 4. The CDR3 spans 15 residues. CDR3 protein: CASSLGRGGRNEQFF. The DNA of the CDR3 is TGTGCCAGCAGTTTAGGGCGGGGGGGCCGCAATGAGCAGTTCTTC.

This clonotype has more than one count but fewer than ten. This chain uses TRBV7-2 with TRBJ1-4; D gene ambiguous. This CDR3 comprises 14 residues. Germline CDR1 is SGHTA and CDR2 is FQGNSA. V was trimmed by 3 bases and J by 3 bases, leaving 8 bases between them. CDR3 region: CASSFRDPNEKLFF. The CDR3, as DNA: TGTGCCAGCAGCTTCCGGGATCCTAATGAAAAACTGTTTTTT.

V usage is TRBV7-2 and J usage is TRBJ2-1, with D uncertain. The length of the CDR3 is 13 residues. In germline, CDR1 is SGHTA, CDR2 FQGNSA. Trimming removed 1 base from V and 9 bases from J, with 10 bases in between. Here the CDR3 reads CASSLVNSGEQFF. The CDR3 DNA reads TGTGCCAGCAGCTTAGTTAATAGTGGTGAGCAGTTCTTC.

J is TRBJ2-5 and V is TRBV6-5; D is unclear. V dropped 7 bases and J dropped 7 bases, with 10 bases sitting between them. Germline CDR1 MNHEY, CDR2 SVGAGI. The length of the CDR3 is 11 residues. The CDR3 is CASIKGWTQYF. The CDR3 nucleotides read TGTGCCAGCATCAAGGGCTGGACCCAGTACTTC.

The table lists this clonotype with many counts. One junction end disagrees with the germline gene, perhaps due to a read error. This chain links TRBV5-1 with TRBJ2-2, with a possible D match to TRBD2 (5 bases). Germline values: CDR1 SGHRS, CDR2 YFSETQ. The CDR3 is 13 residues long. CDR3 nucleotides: TGTGCCAGCAGCTTGGAGCGGACCGGGGAGCTGTTTTTT. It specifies CASSLERTGELFF.

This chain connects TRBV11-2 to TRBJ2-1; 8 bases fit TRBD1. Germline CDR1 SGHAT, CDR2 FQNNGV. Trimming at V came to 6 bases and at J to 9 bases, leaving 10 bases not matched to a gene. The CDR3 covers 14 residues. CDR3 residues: CASSQSTGAVEQFF. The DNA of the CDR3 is TGTGCCAGCAGTCAATCGACAGGGGCGGTTGAGCAGTTCTTC.

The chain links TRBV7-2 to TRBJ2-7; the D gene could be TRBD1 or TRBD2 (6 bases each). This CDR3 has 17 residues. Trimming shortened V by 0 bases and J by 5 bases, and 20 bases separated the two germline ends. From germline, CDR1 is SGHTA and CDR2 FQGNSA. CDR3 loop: CASSLALLDVGGNEQYF. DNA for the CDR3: TGTGCCAGCAGCTTAGCCCTACTTGATGTGGGGGGCAACGAGCAGTACTTC.

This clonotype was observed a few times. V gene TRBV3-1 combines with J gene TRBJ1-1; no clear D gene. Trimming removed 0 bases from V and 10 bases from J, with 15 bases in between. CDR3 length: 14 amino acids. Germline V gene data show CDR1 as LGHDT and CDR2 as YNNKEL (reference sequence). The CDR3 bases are TGTGCCAGCAGCCAAGAGTCTAGGGTGGGGAGAGCTTTCTTT. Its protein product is CASSQESRVGRAFF.